The 9 T cell receptor beta chains reported below all come from one sample, sequenced in a study of blood T cells in healthy people across ages. The authors ran a second PCR of about 7 to 11 cycles using a sample-barcoded 5' primer and a J-beta primer mix. One entry per CDR3 protein results from TCRdb running MiXCR on the 5' RACE reads. The sample holds around 990,000 distinct CDR3 sequences, under 30% seen once. This same sample was also part of a study on T cells of mothers and their children.

Sequencing was performed on blood. All receptors derive from a girl aged 2 to 9 in good health.

This clonotype was picked up a small number of times. V is TRBV6-5 and J is TRBJ2-6; D is unclear. V was cut by 5 bases and J by 0 bases, with 8 bases left in between. CDR3 length equals 15 residues. From germline, CDR1 is MNHEY and CDR2 SVGAGI. The CDR3 sequence: CASSVTISGANVLTF. In DNA, the CDR3 is TGTGCCAGCAGTGTGACAATCTCTGGGGCCAACGTCCTGACTTTC.

V is TRBV7-2 and J is TRBJ2-5, with TRBD2 matching 15 bases. The V segment lost 3 bases and the J segment 3 bases; nucleotides outside the gene matches: 2. The V gene's germline CDR1 is SGHTA and CDR2 FQGNSA. The CDR3 consists of 16 residues. For the CDR3, the DNA is TGTGCCAGCAGCTTCGGACTAGCGGGGGGGAAAGAGACCCAGTACTTC. Translating it yields CASSFGLAGGKETQYF.

The rearrangement links TRBV29-1 to TRBJ1-1, with D maybe TRBD1 (6 bases). The germline V gene encodes CDR1 SQVTM and CDR2 ANQGSEA. V was trimmed by 6 bases and J by 1 base, leaving 9 bases between them. The CDR3 runs 12 residues. The chain's CDR3 is CSVTQGNTEAFF. In DNA form, the CDR3 reads TGCAGCGTCACACAGGGGAACACTGAAGCTTTCTTT.

The V and J genes are TRBV5-1 and TRBJ2-5, with TRBD1 matching over 9 bases. The last part of the DNA fits TRBJ2-7 better; the J call may be wrong. CDR3 length: 18 residues. Germline assignment: CDR1 SGHRS and CDR2 YFSETQ. This CDR3 is CASSLTGGIELPSYEQYF. In DNA, the CDR3 is TGCGCCAGCAGCTTGACAGGGGGCATAGAACTACCCTCCTACGAGCAGTACTTC.

CDR3: CASSYSAVRTDTQYF. In DNA, the CDR3 is TGTGCCAGCAGTTACTCGGCTGTGCGCACAGATACGCAGTATTTT. This rearrangement joins TRBV6-5 to TRBJ2-3; no reliable D call. The CDR3 runs to 15 residues. The germline V gene encodes CDR1 MNHEY and CDR2 SVGAGI. Trimming left V 0 bases short and J 1 base short, with 8 bases between.

This clonotype was counted only a few times. The V and J genes are TRBV28 and TRBJ2-5; the D gene is possibly TRBD1 (6 bases). Matching the DNA end better, TRBJ2-1 makes the J call doubtful. The germline gives CDR1 MDHEN, CDR2 SYDVKM. The CDR3 consists of 16 residues. CDR3 protein: CASSLRGSDLSNEQFF. The CDR3 nucleotides are TGTGCCAGCAGTTTAAGGGGGAGCGACCTGAGCAATGAGCAGTTCTTC.

V usage is TRBV29-1 and J usage is TRBJ1-1; weak D call: TRBD1 (6 bases). The CDR3 consists of 13 residues. The V and J ends lost 5 bases and 6 bases respectively, with 16 bases between them. The germline CDR1 and CDR2 sequences are SQVTM and ANQGSEA. The CDR3 nucleotides are TGCAGCGTTCGGTCCGACAGGATGGCTGAAGCTTTCTTT. It yields the protein CSVRSDRMAEAFF.

The chain recombines TRBV28 with TRBJ2-7, with 7 nucleotides matching TRBD1. Germline trimming cut 8 bases from V and 4 bases from J; bases unmatched to any gene: 14. The CDR3 totals 15 residues. Germline V CDR1 and CDR2: MDHEN, SYDVKM. Written as DNA, the CDR3 is TGTGCCAGCCGCAAATTCCGGGACAGAATATACGAGCAGTACTTC. Its translation is CASRKFRDRIYEQYF.

This clonotype has only a few counts. The genes are TRBV2 and TRBJ1-6; 7 bases agree with TRBD1. With V trimmed by 4 bases and J by 6 bases, 3 bases remained unmatched. Per germline, CDR1 SNHLY and CDR2 FYNNEI. The CDR3 spans 14 residues. The CDR3 nucleotides are TGTGCCAGCAGTGGACAGGGTTCTAATTCACCCCTCCACTTT. Its translation: CASSGQGSNSPLHF. The whole variable domain, filled in from reference TRBV2 and TRBJ1-6, reads EPEVTQTPSHQVTQMGQEVILRCVPISNHLYFYWYRQILGQKVEFLVSFYNNEISEKSEIFDDQFSVERPDGSNFTLKIRSTKLEDSAMYFCASSGQGSNSPLHFGNGTRLTVT.